The rows below give T cell receptor beta chains drawn from one sample of a study of metastatic and nonmetastatic thyroid tumors. TCRdb re-clonotyped the PCR reads via MiXCR. Among around 45,000 clones listed, about 3.2% were seen once. The sequenced material came from blood. The receptors originated from a female donor with papillary thyroid cancer or a benign thyroid nodule (not recorded which). Some clones in this sample may be carry-over from other donors' samples. Both conserved end residues are part of each CDR3. D genes are given only for firm matches. Expanded clones are given a class, and other clones once, few, many or no size at all.

v_call: TRBV24-1; j_call: TRBJ2-3; clone_size: many; d_call: .; cdr3_nt: TGTGCCACCAGTGCATCTGGACCGAGCACAGATACGCAGTATTTT; cdr3_aa: CATSASGPSTDTQYF
v_call: TRBV11-3; j_call: TRBJ2-5; clone_size: few; d_call: TRBD1; cdr3_nt: TGTGCCAGCAGTGAGGGACAGCTAAGGTGGGAGACCCAGTACTTC; cdr3_aa: CASSEGQLRWETQYF
v_call: TRBV5-1; j_call: TRBJ2-5; clone_size: many; d_call: .; cdr3_nt: TGCGCCAGCAGTCTATCCACAGGGTTCGGAGAGACCCAGTACTTC; cdr3_aa: CASSLSTGFGETQYF
v_call: TRBV5-1; j_call: TRBJ2-3; clone_size: medium-sized; d_call: .; cdr3_nt: TGCGCCAGCAGCCCTCTCAGTAGCGGATCCTACACAGATACGCAGTATTTT; cdr3_aa: CASSPLSSGSYTDTQYF
v_call: TRBV2; j_call: TRBJ1-3; clone_size: few; d_call: TRBD1; cdr3_nt: TGTGCCAGCCGGGACAGGGGGTACACCATATATTTT; cdr3_aa: CASRDRGYTIYF
v_call: TRBV10-3; j_call: TRBJ1-2; clone_size: .; d_call: TRBD1; cdr3_nt: TGTGCCATCCTGGGCCAGACAGGGACCAAAACACTAACCTCTAACTATGGCTACACCTTC; cdr3_aa: CAILGQTGTKTLTSNYGYTF
v_call: TRBV6-1; j_call: TRBJ2-2; clone_size: .; d_call: .; cdr3_nt: TGTGCCATTCGGATTAGCGGCTACACCGGGGAGCTGTTTTTT; cdr3_aa: CAIRISGYTGELFF
v_call: TRBV19; j_call: TRBJ1-5; clone_size: medium-sized; d_call: .; cdr3_nt: TGTGCCAGTAGTACAATGGCGGGAAAAATCGGCAATCAGCCCCAGCATTTT; cdr3_aa: CASSTMAGKIGNQPQHF
v_call: TRBV18; j_call: TRBJ2-2; clone_size: many; d_call: .; cdr3_nt: TGTGCCAGCTCACCACGACAGCCGAACACCGGGGAGCTGTTTTTT; cdr3_aa: CASSPRQPNTGELFF
v_call: TRBV6-1; j_call: TRBJ1-2; clone_size: few; d_call: .; cdr3_nt: TGTGCCAGCAGTGCGGGCAGGGAGGGGGATGGCTACACCTTC; cdr3_aa: CASSAGREGDGYTF
v_call: TRBV12-3/TRBV12-4; j_call: TRBJ1-1; clone_size: few; d_call: .; cdr3_nt: TGTGCCAGCAGTTTAGTTGGGCTTAAAGACAGGTCTATCGCTGAAGCTTTCTTT; cdr3_aa: CASSLVGLKDRSIAEAFF
v_call: TRBV20-1; j_call: TRBJ2-1; clone_size: .; d_call: .; cdr3_nt: TGCAGTGCTAGACAGCCATGGATCGGTGAGCAGTTCTTC; cdr3_aa: CSARQPWIGEQFF
v_call: TRBV11-2; j_call: TRBJ2-1; clone_size: few; d_call: .; cdr3_nt: TGTGCCAGCAGCCCCACACCTAGCTCCTACAATGAGCAGTTCTTC; cdr3_aa: CASSPTPSSYNEQFF
v_call: TRBV25-1; j_call: TRBJ1-1; clone_size: many; d_call: .; cdr3_nt: TGTGCCAGCAGTGAAGTCGGTGAAGCTTTCTTT; cdr3_aa: CASSEVGEAFF
v_call: TRBV18; j_call: TRBJ2-5; clone_size: many; d_call: .; cdr3_nt: TGTGCCAGCTCACCCGTCCGAATGGCCGAGGGAACTCCACAAGAGACCCAGTACTTC; cdr3_aa: CASSPVRMAEGTPQETQYF
v_call: TRBV5-5; j_call: TRBJ1-2; clone_size: many; d_call: .; cdr3_nt: TGTGCCAGCATTCCCTTGGGCAGGGGACTCTATGGCTACACCTTC; cdr3_aa: CASIPLGRGLYGYTF
v_call: TRBV20-1; j_call: TRBJ2-3; clone_size: many; d_call: TRBD2; cdr3_nt: TGCAGTGCCGGACTAGCGGGTAACACAGATACGCAGTATTTT; cdr3_aa: CSAGLAGNTDTQYF
v_call: TRBV2; j_call: TRBJ2-2; clone_size: many; d_call: .; cdr3_nt: TGTGCCAGCAGTGAATTTGACACCGGGGAGCTGTTTTTT; cdr3_aa: CASSEFDTGELFF
v_call: TRBV28; j_call: TRBJ1-5; clone_size: many; d_call: .; cdr3_nt: TGTGCCAGCAGTTTCGGGCAGGGGTTTCGGCAGCCCCAGCATTTT; cdr3_aa: CASSFGQGFRQPQHF
v_call: TRBV7-9; j_call: TRBJ2-5; clone_size: many; d_call: TRBD2; cdr3_nt: TGTGCCAGCAGCTGGGGACTAGCTGGGGAGACCCAGTACTTC; cdr3_aa: CASSWGLAGETQYF
v_call: TRBV24-1; j_call: TRBJ2-1; clone_size: many; d_call: TRBD1; cdr3_nt: TGTGCCACCAGTGATCTCCGGGACAGGGGTCCCTACAATGAGCAGTTCTTC; cdr3_aa: CATSDLRDRGPYNEQFF
v_call: TRBV15; j_call: TRBJ2-3; clone_size: many; d_call: .; cdr3_nt: TGTGCCACCAGGAGACAGGCGTTTGGCACAGATACGCAGTATTTT; cdr3_aa: CATRRQAFGTDTQYF
v_call: TRBV27; j_call: TRBJ1-3; clone_size: .; d_call: TRBD1; cdr3_nt: TGTGCCAGCAGGGTGACAGGGTTGGGCTCTGGAAACACCATATATTTT; cdr3_aa: CASRVTGLGSGNTIYF
v_call: TRBV29-1; j_call: TRBJ1-1; clone_size: many; d_call: .; cdr3_nt: TGCAGCGTTCAGACCACTGAAGCTTTCTTT; cdr3_aa: CSVQTTEAFF
v_call: TRBV2; j_call: TRBJ1-1; clone_size: many; d_call: .; cdr3_nt: TGTGCCAGCAGGAAACGGGGGATGAACACTGAAGCTTTCTTT; cdr3_aa: CASRKRGMNTEAFF
v_call: TRBV13; j_call: TRBJ1-2; clone_size: few; d_call: .; cdr3_nt: TGTGCCAGCAGCTTAGGCTTAGGGTTTGGCTATGGCTACACCTTC; cdr3_aa: CASSLGLGFGYGYTF
v_call: TRBV6-1; j_call: TRBJ1-1; clone_size: few; d_call: .; cdr3_nt: TGTGCCAGCTCCCGTCGAGGGACTGAAGCTTTCTTT; cdr3_aa: CASSRRGTEAFF
v_call: TRBV24-1; j_call: TRBJ1-2; clone_size: many; d_call: .; cdr3_nt: TGTGCCACCAGTGGCAACTATGGCTACACCTTC; cdr3_aa: CATSGNYGYTF
v_call: TRBV7-9; j_call: TRBJ1-2; clone_size: .; d_call: .; cdr3_nt: TGTGCCAGCAGCTCCTCCGGAGGGGACTATGGCTACACCTTC; cdr3_aa: CASSSSGGDYGYTF
v_call: TRBV20-1; j_call: TRBJ2-3; clone_size: few; d_call: .; cdr3_nt: TGCAGTGCTAGGCCCCAGGAGGGCACAGATACGCAGTATTTT; cdr3_aa: CSARPQEGTDTQYF
v_call: TRBV2; j_call: TRBJ1-2; clone_size: .; d_call: .; cdr3_nt: TGTGCCAGCAGTGATTTAGGAAACTATGGCTACACCTTC; cdr3_aa: CASSDLGNYGYTF
v_call: TRBV19; j_call: TRBJ2-2; clone_size: .; d_call: .; cdr3_nt: TGTGCCAGTAGTCTGAGTGGCAGGAACACCGGGGAGCTGTTTTTT; cdr3_aa: CASSLSGRNTGELFF
v_call: TRBV7-3; j_call: TRBJ2-1; clone_size: many; d_call: .; cdr3_nt: TGTGCCAGCAGCTGGACGTCCATCTCAGAGCAGTTCTTC; cdr3_aa: CASSWTSISEQFF
v_call: TRBV29-1; j_call: TRBJ1-1; clone_size: many; d_call: .; cdr3_nt: TGCAGCGTCACGGGTCAAATGAACACTGAAGCTTTCTTT; cdr3_aa: CSVTGQMNTEAFF
v_call: TRBV28; j_call: TRBJ2-1; clone_size: many; d_call: .; cdr3_nt: TGTGCCAGCAGTCCGTCGAGGCCAACCCACAATGAGCAGTTCTTC; cdr3_aa: CASSPSRPTHNEQFF
v_call: TRBV12-3/TRBV12-4; j_call: TRBJ1-1; clone_size: many; d_call: TRBD1; cdr3_nt: TGTGCCAGCAGTTTAGGTCCGGACAGGGTTGCTTTCTTT; cdr3_aa: CASSLGPDRVAFF
v_call: TRBV11-2; j_call: TRBJ2-1; clone_size: few; d_call: .; cdr3_nt: TGTTCCAGCATCTTAGAGACAGGCAGCTCCTACAATGAGCAGTTCTTC; cdr3_aa: CSSILETGSSYNEQFF
v_call: TRBV11-3; j_call: TRBJ1-5; clone_size: .; d_call: .; cdr3_nt: TGTGCCAGCAGCTCGAGAGACAGTCTTTATAGCAATCAGCCCCAGCATTTT; cdr3_aa: CASSSRDSLYSNQPQHF
v_call: TRBV3-1; j_call: TRBJ2-3; clone_size: .; d_call: .; cdr3_nt: TGTGCCAGCAGCCCGACCGGGACTAGCACAGATACGCAGTATTTT; cdr3_aa: CASSPTGTSTDTQYF
v_call: TRBV11-3; j_call: TRBJ2-7; clone_size: many; d_call: .; cdr3_nt: TGTGCCAGCAGCGTAGCCCAAGCCGGCTACGAGCAGTACTTC; cdr3_aa: CASSVAQAGYEQYF
v_call: TRBV3-1; j_call: TRBJ1-1; clone_size: many; d_call: TRBD1; cdr3_nt: TGTGCCAGCGTACTACAGGGGGCCCCGAACACTGAAGCTTTCTTT; cdr3_aa: CASVLQGAPNTEAFF
v_call: TRBV11-3; j_call: TRBJ1-2; clone_size: medium-sized; d_call: .; cdr3_nt: TGTGCCAGCAGCTTAGGGGTCTCTAACTATGGCTACACCTTC; cdr3_aa: CASSLGVSNYGYTF
v_call: TRBV20-1; j_call: TRBJ2-3; clone_size: .; d_call: TRBD2; cdr3_nt: TGCAGTGGACTAGCGGATCCTAGCACAGATACGCAGTATTTT; cdr3_aa: CSGLADPSTDTQYF
v_call: TRBV6-1; j_call: TRBJ2-7; clone_size: many; d_call: .; cdr3_nt: TGTGCCAGCAGCTCAGACGGGGATCTCTCCTACGAGCAGTACTTC; cdr3_aa: CASSSDGDLSYEQYF
v_call: TRBV7-9; j_call: TRBJ1-4; clone_size: .; d_call: TRBD1; cdr3_nt: TGTGCCAGCAGCCCGGGACAGGGGGCGAATGAAAAACTGTTTTTT; cdr3_aa: CASSPGQGANEKLFF
v_call: TRBV29-1; j_call: TRBJ1-4; clone_size: many; d_call: .; cdr3_nt: TGCAGCGTTGAGAGGGCAGAAAAACTGTTTTTT; cdr3_aa: CSVERAEKLFF
v_call: TRBV6-5; j_call: TRBJ2-1; clone_size: .; d_call: TRBD2; cdr3_nt: TGTGCCAGCAGTTACGGGACTAGCGGATACAATGAGCAGTTCTTC; cdr3_aa: CASSYGTSGYNEQFF
v_call: TRBV4-2; j_call: TRBJ2-7; clone_size: few; d_call: TRBD1; cdr3_nt: TGTGCCAGCAGCCACCCGGGACAGGGACTCCTCGAGCAGTACTTC; cdr3_aa: CASSHPGQGLLEQYF